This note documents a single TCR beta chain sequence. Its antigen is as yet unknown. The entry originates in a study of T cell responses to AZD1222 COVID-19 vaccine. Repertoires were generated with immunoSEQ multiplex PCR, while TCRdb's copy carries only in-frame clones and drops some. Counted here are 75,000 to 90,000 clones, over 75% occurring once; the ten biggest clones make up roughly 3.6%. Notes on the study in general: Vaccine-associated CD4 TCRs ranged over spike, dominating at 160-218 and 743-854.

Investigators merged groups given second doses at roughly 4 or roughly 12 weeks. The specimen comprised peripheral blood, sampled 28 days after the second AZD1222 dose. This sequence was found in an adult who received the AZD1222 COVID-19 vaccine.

The CDR3 DNA reads as TGTGCCAGAAGCCAGGAGCCAGGGGGCTATGTCAATCAGCCCCAGCATTTT. It encodes CARSQEPGGYVNQPQHF. The J gene is TRBJ1-5, the V gene TRBV5-3; 8 positions agree with TRBD1. TRBV5-3 counts as an open reading frame of uncertain function. The CDR3 is 17 residues long. The junction had 12 bases not matched to a gene; V was cut back by 4 bases and J by 3 bases.